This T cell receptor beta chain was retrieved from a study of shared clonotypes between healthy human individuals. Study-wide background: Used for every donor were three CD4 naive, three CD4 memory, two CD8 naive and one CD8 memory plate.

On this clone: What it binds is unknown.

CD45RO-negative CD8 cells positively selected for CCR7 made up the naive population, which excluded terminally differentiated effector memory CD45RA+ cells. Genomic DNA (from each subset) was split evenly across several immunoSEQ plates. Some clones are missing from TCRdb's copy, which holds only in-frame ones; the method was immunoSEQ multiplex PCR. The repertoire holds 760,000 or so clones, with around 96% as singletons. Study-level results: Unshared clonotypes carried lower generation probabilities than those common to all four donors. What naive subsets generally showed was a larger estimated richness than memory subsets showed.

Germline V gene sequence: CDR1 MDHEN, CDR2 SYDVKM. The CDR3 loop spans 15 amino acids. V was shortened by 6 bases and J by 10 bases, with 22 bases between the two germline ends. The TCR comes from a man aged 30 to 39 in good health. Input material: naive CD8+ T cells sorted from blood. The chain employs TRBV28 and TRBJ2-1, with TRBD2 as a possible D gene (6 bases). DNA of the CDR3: TGTGCCAGCAGCTTAGGGGAGGACGGAAGGGACGAGCAGTTCTTC. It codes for CASSLGEDGRDEQFF.